The next 21 T cell receptor beta chains were all read from a single sample in a study of control samples from healthy donors and cancer patients. Data came from immunoSEQ multiplex PCR; TCRdb stores just in-frame clones and leaves some out. The data contain around 51,000 clones, approximately 80% of them seen just once; the ten biggest clones take up around 9.1%. Sequenced: blood. These receptors were taken from a man aged 70-80 years in good health.

The V and J genes are TRBV28 and TRBJ1-2, with 8 bases matching TRBD1. The germline V gene encodes CDR1 MDHEN and CDR2 SYDVKM. The CDR3 contains 17 residues. After removal of 3 bases from V and 5 bases from J, the junction contained 14 bases not matched to a gene. CDR3 coding DNA: TGTGCCAGCAGTTTCCACGGGGCCTCGACAGGGGAATATGGCTACACCTTC. Translated: CASSFHGASTGEYGYTF.

The chain couples TRBV7-8 to TRBJ2-1, with a tentative D call TRBD1 (6 bases). The CDR3 loop spans 14 amino acids. Germline CDR1 reads SGHVS; CDR2 reads FQNEAQ. The V end lost 1 base, the J end lost 12 bases, and 16 bases lay between the germline ends. CDR3 nucleotides: TGTGCCAGCAGCTTAGACGGGTCATCACAGGGGCAGTTCTTC. This codes for CASSLDGSSQGQFF.

The genes are TRBV5-1 and TRBJ1-1, with D perhaps TRBD1 (6 bases). Germline lookup yields CDR1 SGHRS and CDR2 YFSETQ. This CDR3 is built from 14 residues. Trimming pared 0 bases from V and 4 bases from J, leaving 10 bases between. This chain's CDR3 is CASSLEQGGTEAFF. As DNA, the CDR3 is TGCGCCAGCAGCTTGGAACAGGGTGGCACTGAAGCTTTCTTT.

V gene TRBV7-3 combines with J gene TRBJ2-1; maybe TRBD1 (5 bases). Between the trimmed V and J ends, which lost 5 bases and 0 bases, there was a span of 11 bases. Germline V gives CDR1 SGHTA, CDR2 FQGTGA. The CDR3 sequence is 15 residues long. The CDR3 is CASSPQTVSYNEQFF. DNA for the CDR3: TGTGCCAGCAGCCCTCAGACAGTCTCCTACAATGAGCAGTTCTTC.

The V call is TRBV6-2 or TRBV6-3, the J call TRBJ2-1; a weak D match, TRBD1 (5 bases). V was shortened by 5 bases and J by 4 bases, with 15 bases between the two germline ends. CDR1 MNHEY and CDR2 SVGEGT come from the germline V gene. This CDR3 is built from 15 residues. CDR3 loop: CASSPQGVQYNEQFF. CDR3 bases: TGTGCCAGCAGTCCCCAGGGCGTTCAATACAATGAGCAGTTCTTC.

The rearrangement uses TRBV28 and TRBJ2-4; 7 nucleotides align to TRBD2. CDR1 and CDR2 from the germline V gene are MDHEN and SYDVKM. With 3 bases clipped from V and 1 base from J, the junction kept 3 bases outside the gene matches. There are 15 residues in the CDR3. Here the CDR3 DNA reads TGTGCCAGCAGTTTCAGCGGGAAGGCCAAAAACATTCAGTACTTC. It specifies CASSFSGKAKNIQYF.

This clone came up a few times. The chain joins TRBV2 to TRBJ2-7; D possibly matches TRBD1 or TRBD2 (6 bases each). Germline loops: CDR1 SNHLY, CDR2 FYNNEI. CDR3 length: 13 residues. V lost 6 bases and J 7 bases, leaving 16 bases between the germline ends. The CDR3, as DNA: TGTGCCAGCAGGCAGGAGGGGGTTGGAGAGCAGTACTTC. The encoded protein is CASRQEGVGEQYF.

This CDR3 is CASSPGRGVGETQYF. CDR3 nucleotide sequence: TGTGCCAGCAGCCCCGGACGGGGTGTCGGAGAGACCCAGTACTTC. The chain carries TRBV5-4 and TRBJ2-5, with D perhaps TRBD2 (5 bases). Germline CDR1 reads SGHNT; CDR2 reads YYREEE (reference sequence). Between the trimmed V and J ends, which lost 4 bases and 4 bases, there was a span of 17 bases. This CDR3 is built from 15 residues.

The gene calls are TRBV29-1 and TRBJ1-4; unclear D gene. Germline V gene lookup returns CDR1 SQVTM and CDR2 ANQGSEA. The length of the CDR3 is 11 residues. The ends were cut back, 4 bases at V and 8 bases at J, with 8 bases in the middle. Written as DNA, the CDR3 is TGCAGCGTTGTTTGGGGAGAAAAACTGTTTTTT. Protein product: CSVVWGEKLFF.

V and J are TRBV6-4 and TRBJ1-1, with TRBD1 as a possible D gene (5 bases). The CDR3 is 15 amino acids. V was cut by 5 bases and J by 3 bases, with 16 bases left in between. The germline CDR1 and CDR2 sequences are MRHNA and SNTAGT. The CDR3 DNA is TGTGCCAGCAGTCGAACCAGGGAGAGGGACACTGAAGCTTTCTTT. Translation: CASSRTRERDTEAFF.

On this clone itself: At one boundary the junction diverges from the germline segment, which might be a read error. The J gene is TRBJ2-3, the V gene TRBV6-5; no clear D gene. Germline CDR1 MNHEY, CDR2 SVGAGI. The CDR3 is made up of 13 amino acids. CDR3 DNA sequence: TGTGCCAGCAGTGACTCCCCCACAGATACGCAGTATTTT. As protein: CASSDSPTDTQYF.

The rearrangement uses TRBV6-1 and TRBJ1-5; tentatively, D is TRBD1 (5 bases). The CDR3 has 17 amino acids. V was clipped by 1 base and J by 6 bases, with 19 bases between them. CDR1 is MNHNS, CDR2 SASEGT, per germline. CDR3 nucleotide sequence: TGTGCCAGCAGTGAAGAGGGTAGGGGTAGATTCGGTCAGCCCCAGCATTTT. This encodes CASSEEGRGRFGQPQHF.

The DNA of the CDR3 is TGTGCCAGCAGCCAAGTTCCGCTCTCCGGGTCTGACACCTTC. Protein product: CASSQVPLSGSDTF. The chain employs TRBV3-1 (or the pseudogene TRBV3-2) and TRBJ1-2; D is unclear. The CDR3 runs 14 residues. The V gene lost 1 base and the J gene lost 12 bases, with 18 bases spanning the gap. Germline values: CDR1 LGHDT, CDR2 YNNKEL (reference sequence).

In its sample, this clone was seen a few times. This rearrangement joins TRBV5-3 to TRBJ1-5; D call uncertain. TRBV5-3 falls under the ORF class, with uncertain function. Trimming pared 0 bases from V and 1 base from J, leaving 2 bases between. The CDR3 runs 13 residues. The CDR3 DNA follows: TGTGCCAGAAGCTTGGGCAGCAATCAGCCCCAGCATTTT. Its translation: CARSLGSNQPQHF.

This chain connects TRBV4-1 to TRBJ2-3; D is unresolved. V lost 3 bases and J 0 bases, leaving 7 bases between the germline ends. The germline CDR1 and CDR2 sequences are MGHRA and YSYEKL. This CDR3 is built from 14 residues. CDR3 amino acids: CASSQATSTDTQYF. DNA of the CDR3: TGCGCCAGCAGCCAGGCGACTAGCACAGATACGCAGTATTTT.

The chain is built from TRBV19 and TRBJ2-2; unclear D gene. The germline V and J ends were trimmed by 3 bases and 0 bases, with 2 bases remaining between them. The germline gives CDR1 LNHDA, CDR2 SQIVND (reference sequence). The CDR3 length is 13 residues. The CDR3 DNA is TGTGCCAGTAGTATCACGAACACCGGGGAGCTGTTTTTT. It codes for CASSITNTGELFF.

This clone has a handful of counts. The V gene is TRBV4-1, the J gene TRBJ1-5; 8 positions match TRBD1. Germline trimming cut 1 base from V and 4 bases from J; bases unmatched to any gene: 3. Germline V gives CDR1 MGHRA, CDR2 YSYEKL. The CDR3 sequence is 15 residues long. CDR3 coding DNA: TGCGCCAGCAGCCAAGTCCAGGGGGCAAATCAGCCCCAGCATTTT. Translating it yields CASSQVQGANQPQHF.

This clone showed up just once. In DNA form, the CDR3 reads TGTGCCAGCAGTGAGACAGGGAACACTGAAGCTTTCTTT. Protein: CASSETGNTEAFF. The genes are TRBV6-1 and TRBJ1-1; tentative D call: TRBD1 (6 bases). The CDR3 sequence is 13 residues long. Germline V gene sequence: CDR1 MNHNS, CDR2 SASEGT. V lost 3 bases and J 1 base, leaving 6 bases between the germline ends.

The chain combines TRBV6-6 with TRBJ2-5, with TRBD2 as a possible D gene (6 bases). V was clipped by 7 bases and J by 6 bases, with 24 bases between them. This CDR3 has 16 residues. Germline loops: CDR1 MNHNY, CDR2 SVGAGI (reference sequence). CDR3 nucleotides: TGTGCCAGCACCATTTTGTATGGCGGGGTGGAGAAGACCCAGTACTTC. Translated: CASTILYGGVEKTQYF.

Remarks on this clone: This same CDR3 is encoded by further DNA sequences in the sample. The chain combines TRBV15 with TRBJ1-2; tentatively, D is TRBD1 (5 bases). The V end was cut by 0 bases, the J end by 8 bases, with 7 bases between. The CDR3 is 12 residues long. Per germline, CDR1 LNHNV and CDR2 YYDKDF (reference sequence). CDR3 loop: CATSRDGGGYTF. DNA for the CDR3: TGTGCCACCAGCAGAGATGGGGGAGGCTACACCTTC.

For this clone: The same CDR3 is also encoded by other DNA sequences in this sample. The chain joins TRBV11-2 to TRBJ1-2, with 8 bases that match TRBD1. Germline CDR1 SGHAT, CDR2 FQNNGV. The CDR3 spans 14 residues. The V gene end was trimmed by 6 bases and the J gene end by 5 bases; junction bases not matched to a gene: 8. CDR3: CASSSRGLWYGYTF. Written as DNA, the CDR3 is TGTGCCAGCAGTTCCAGGGGGCTATGGTATGGCTACACCTTC. Using reference TRBV11-2 and TRBJ1-2 for the parts outside the CDR3, the full variable domain is EAGVAQSPRYKIIEKRQSVAFWCNPISGHATLYWYQQILGQGPKLLIQFQNNGVVDDSQLPKDRFSAERLKGVDSTLKIQPAKLEDSAVYLCASSSRGLWYGYTFGSGTRLTVV.